The rows below give T cell receptor beta chains drawn from one sample of a study of blood T cell repertoires in COVID-19. Only in-frame clones appear in the TCRdb table, and some are missing; sequencing was by immunoSEQ multiplex PCR. Among 150,000 or so clones listed, roughly 87% were seen once. Source material: PBMCs or T cells enriched from blood (not recorded which). Receptor source: a human donor with acute COVID-19. The donor label of this sample is uncertain. The CDR3 runs from the conserved cysteine through the conserved F or W. The order of the fields is V gene, D gene, clone size, J gene, CDR3 DNA, CDR3 protein. The D gene is left open where the match is weak. The listing skips clone size in some rows; elsewhere it reads once, few, many or a size class.

TRBV5-5	TRBD1	.	TRBJ1-5	TGTGCCAGCAGCTTCAGACAGGGGGGTCAGCCCCAGCATTTT	CASSFRQGGQPQHF
TRBV30	.	once	TRBJ1-1	TGTGCCTGGAGTTCTGGGGGCTCTGAAGCTTTCTTT	CAWSSGGSEAFF
TRBV19	TRBD2	.	TRBJ2-2	TGTGCCAGTAGCTCGGGACTAGGGGGGATTAGCGGGGAGCTGTTTTTT	CASSSGLGGISGELFF
TRBV5-1	.	.	TRBJ1-1	TGCGCCAGCAGCTTGGAGGTCTGGGGGCTGAACACTGAAGCTTTCTTT	CASSLEVWGLNTEAFF
TRBV5-1	TRBD2	.	TRBJ2-3	TGCGCCAGCAGCAGAGGACTAGCGGGGGGGCCTCGTGATACGCAGTATTTT	CASSRGLAGGPRDTQYF
TRBV19	.	.	TRBJ2-5	TGTGCCAGTAGTATGTCGGGGGGCAAAGAGACCCAGTACTTC	CASSMSGGKETQYF
TRBV27	.	.	TRBJ2-1	TGTGCCAGCAGTTCCAGGGGTCTAAGCTCCTACAATGAGCAGTTCTTC	CASSSRGLSSYNEQFF
TRBV11-2	TRBD1	.	TRBJ2-7	TGTGCCAGCAGCCTTAGGGACAGGGCCCACTACGAGCAGTACTTC	CASSLRDRAHYEQYF
TRBV6-6	TRBD1	.	TRBJ2-7	TGTGCCAGCAGTTCGGACAGGGGGATCTACGAGCAGTACTTC	CASSSDRGIYEQYF
TRBV3-1/TRBV3-2	TRBD1	.	TRBJ2-4	TGTGCCAGCAGCCACTACCTCAAACAGGGGGAGGATAACATTCAGTACTTC	CASSHYLKQGEDNIQYF
TRBV5-1	.	.	TRBJ1-1	TGCGCCAGCAGCTTGTCAGAGGAGGTGAACACTGAAGCTTTCTTT	CASSLSEEVNTEAFF
TRBV15	.	.	TRBJ2-7	TGTGCCACCAGCAGTTCCCTAGCTTACGAGCAGTACTTC	CATSSSLAYEQYF
TRBV6-5	.	once	TRBJ1-2	TGTGCCAGCATCCGCTATGGCTACACCTTC	CASIRYGYTF
TRBV5-6	.	.	TRBJ1-2	TGTGCCAGCAGCCCTATGCTGGTAGCTAACTATGGCTACACCTTC	CASSPMLVANYGYTF
TRBV10-2	TRBD1	few	TRBJ1-1	TGCGCCAGCAGTGAGTCGGGGGGACAGGGAAACACTGAAGCTTTCTTT	CASSESGGQGNTEAFF
TRBV12-5	.	.	TRBJ1-2	TGTGCTAGTGGAGGCCCAGGCAGGGGAAACTATGGCTACACCTTC	CASGGPGRGNYGYTF
TRBV30	TRBD1	few	TRBJ1-6	TGTGCCTGGAGTCCCGGGACAGGGCTATCACCCCTCCACTTT	CAWSPGTGLSPLHF
TRBV23-1	TRBD2	.	TRBJ2-7	TGCGCCAGCAGGGGACTAGCGGGGGCCGATCCCTACGAGCAGTACTTC	CASRGLAGADPYEQYF
TRBV6-2/TRBV6-3	TRBD2	.	TRBJ2-2	TGTGCCAGCAGTTGGGGACTAGCGGTGAACACCGGGGAGCTGTTTTTT	CASSWGLAVNTGELFF
TRBV11-1	.	.	TRBJ2-1	TGTGCCAGCAGCTCGGAGTCTTTCAATGAGCAGTTCTTC	CASSSESFNEQFF
TRBV3-1/TRBV3-2	TRBD1	many	TRBJ1-2	TGTGCCAGCAGCTGGACAGGGGTGGTAGGCTACACCTTC	CASSWTGVVGYTF
TRBV30	TRBD2	.	TRBJ2-3	TGTGCCTGGAGTGAGGGCGGGGGGAGCGCAGATACGCAGTATTTT	CAWSEGGGSADTQYF
TRBV7-2	TRBD1	.	TRBJ2-3	TGTGCCAGCAGCCTCGACAGGGTGTTCGCAGATACGCAGTATTTT	CASSLDRVFADTQYF
TRBV4-3	TRBD2	.	TRBJ2-5	TGCGCCAGCAGCCAGGGACTAGCGTTACAAGAGACCCAGTACTTC	CASSQGLALQETQYF
TRBV2	TRBD1	few	TRBJ2-5	TGTGCCATGCTCAACCGACAGGGGCGCCAAGAGACCCAGTACTTC	CAMLNRQGRQETQYF
TRBV9	.	few	TRBJ2-3	TGTGCCAGCAGCGCCCAGATTTTATCGAATACGCAGTATTTT	CASSAQILSNTQYF
TRBV19	TRBD1	.	TRBJ1-5	TGTGCCAGTAGTATGGGGACAGAAGAATGGTCCTTT	CASSMGTEEWSF
TRBV10-3	TRBD2	.	TRBJ2-3	TGTGCCATCAGTCCGGGACTAGCGGGGAAGGATACGCAGTATTTT	CAISPGLAGKDTQYF
TRBV7-9	TRBD2	.	TRBJ2-3	TGTGCCAGCAGCTTCCCGTGGGGGGGAAGCACAGATACGCAGTATTTT	CASSFPWGGSTDTQYF
TRBV4-1	.	.	TRBJ2-1	TGCGCCAGCAGCCAAGTGGGCAGTAACTACAATGAGCAGTTCTTC	CASSQVGSNYNEQFF
TRBV4-1	TRBD1	.	TRBJ1-5	TGCGCCAGCAGCCCCACCGGGACAGGGAATCAGCCCCAGCATTTT	CASSPTGTGNQPQHF
TRBV5-4	.	.	TRBJ1-1	TGTGCCACTAGGCTTGCTATGGGTCGGTACACTGAAGCTTTCTTT	CATRLAMGRYTEAFF
TRBV7-8	TRBD2	.	TRBJ2-5	TGTGCCAGCAGCTTAGCCCTAGCGGGGGGGCAAGAGACCCAGTACTTC	CASSLALAGGQETQYF